These 21 T cell receptor beta chains share one sample of origin, sequenced in a study of glioma-infiltrating T cells. Using RNA template, CDR3s of TCR alpha and beta were amplified with iRepertoire arm-PCR. TCRdb reprocessed the multiplex PCR reads via MiXCR and lists one record per CDR3 protein. The sample shows about 12,000 distinct CDR3 sequences, 26% of them seen only once. The sequencing sample was made of glioma tissue, nonneoplastic brain tissue, or PBMCs (not recorded which). These receptors all come from a human donor with low-grade glioma or glioblastoma, undergoing nonglioma brain surgery, or in good health (not recorded which).

The chain couples TRBV10-2 to TRBJ2-7; possible D gene TRBD2, 6 bases. V was shortened by 0 bases and J by 3 bases, with 12 bases between the two germline ends. The CDR3 sequence is 15 residues long. Germline CDR1 and CDR2: WSHSY and SAAADI. CDR3 residues: CASSESRERGYEQYF. CDR3 in DNA: TGCGCCAGCAGTGAGTCACGGGAGAGGGGCTACGAGCAGTACTTC.

By proportion, this clonotype is medium-sized. The rearrangement uses TRBV6-1 and TRBJ1-5; D gene unclear. The CDR3 loop spans 14 amino acids. Germline V gene data show CDR1 as MNHNS and CDR2 as SASEGT. Trimming took 4 bases from V and 6 from J, leaving 13 bases between them. The chain's CDR3 is CASSVKDEGQPQHF. DNA of the CDR3: TGTGCCAGCAGTGTAAAGGACGAGGGTCAGCCCCAGCATTTT.

V is TRBV24-1 and J is TRBJ2-7; 7 positions match TRBD2. CDR3 size: 15 residues. In germline, CDR1 is KGHDR, CDR2 SFDVKD. Trimming at V came to 3 bases and at J to 1 base, leaving 5 bases not matched to a gene. The CDR3 bases are TGTGCCACCAGTGATAGCGGGGAGGGGTCCTACGAGCAGTACTTC. Translating it yields CATSDSGEGSYEQYF.

This clonotype was recorded only once. This clone may be a read error of a much larger clone one base away. V gene TRBV27 combines with J gene TRBJ1-5; 8 bases align to TRBD1. This CDR3 region has 14 residues. In germline, CDR1 is MNHEY, CDR2 SMNVEV (reference sequence). Trimming at V came to 5 bases and at J to 4 bases, leaving 4 bases not matched to a gene. The CDR3 protein is CASSEGQENQPQHF. In nucleotides, the CDR3 is TGTGCCAGCAGTGAGGGACAGGAAAATCAGCCCCAGCATTTT.

This sequence joins TRBV12-3 or TRBV12-4 and TRBJ2-3, with a weak D call TRBD2 (5 bases). The CDR3 extends over 15 amino acids. Trimming pared 3 bases from V and 0 bases from J, leaving 10 bases between. CDR3 in amino acids: CASSFQSGSTDTQYF. CDR3 in DNA: TGTGCCAGCAGTTTTCAAAGCGGTAGCACAGATACGCAGTATTTT.

This clonotype showed up just a few times. V gene TRBV7-8 combines with J gene TRBJ2-2; no reliable D call. V dropped 6 bases and J dropped 5 bases, with 10 bases sitting between them. Germline V gives CDR1 SGHVS, CDR2 FQNEAQ. This CDR3 comprises 13 residues. CDR3 region: CASSRDQTGELFF. The CDR3 DNA sequence: TGTGCCAGCAGTAGGGATCAAACCGGGGAGCTGTTTTTT.

This clonotype appeared a few times. A read error may be the cause here, since a much bigger clone is one base away. V usage is TRBV28 and J usage is TRBJ2-1; D gene unclear. Germline V gene lookup returns CDR1 MDHEN and CDR2 SYDVKM. This CDR3 has 12 residues. In nucleotides, the CDR3 is TGTGTCAGCAGTCGAGGCAAAGGTGAGCAGTTCTTC. This gives the protein CVSSRGKGEQFF.

This clonotype came up a few times. V usage is TRBV28 and J usage is TRBJ2-3; possible D gene TRBD1, 6 bases. With 6 bases removed from V and 2 bases from J, the gap between germline ends came to 27 bases. Germline CDR1 is MDHEN and CDR2 is SYDVKM. This CDR3 has 19 residues. This CDR3 is CASSGITGTQPEVTDTQYF. CDR3 coding DNA: TGTGCCAGCAGCGGGATCACCGGGACACAACCCGAGGTCACAGATACGCAGTATTTT.

V and J are TRBV7-2 and TRBJ2-7; 11 bases line up with TRBD2. CDR3 length: 14 residues. Germline CDR1 is SGHTA and CDR2 is FQGNSA. Trimming cost V 3 bases and J 3 bases; bases outside gene matches: 1. The CDR3 sequence: CASSFGTSGYEQYF. The CDR3 DNA reads TGTGCCAGCAGCTTCGGGACTAGCGGCTACGAGCAGTACTTC. The variable domain in full, with the rest retrieved from reference TRBV7-2 and TRBJ2-7, is GAGVSQSPSNKVTEKGKDVELRCDPISGHTALYWYRQSLGQGLEFLIYFQGNSAPDKSGLPSDRFSAERTGGSVSTLTIQRTQQEDSAVYLCASSFGTSGYEQYFGPGTRLTVT.

On this clonotype itself: No conserved phenylalanine or tryptophan ends this CDR3, so it is likely a read error. This sequence joins TRBV27 and TRBJ1-1; possibly TRBD1 for D (6 bases). The V and J ends lost 5 bases and 0 bases respectively, with 13 bases between them. This CDR3 contains 15 residues. Per the germline V gene, CDR1 is MNHEY and CDR2 is SMNVEV (reference sequence). CDR3 nucleotide sequence: TGTGCCAGCAGTCCCGGGACATGGGTGAACACTGAAGCTTTCTCT. It specifies CASSPGTWVNTEAFS.

This clonotype was seen repeatedly, ten times or more. The chain has TRBV18 and TRBJ1-1; D unclear. Between the trimmed V and J ends, which lost 6 bases and 5 bases, there was a span of 16 bases. Germline CDR1 and CDR2: KGHSH and LQKENI. The CDR3 covers 14 residues. CDR3 nucleotides: TGTGCCAGCTCCGTTACTCCAGGTAGGACTGAAGCTTTCTTT. Translation: CASSVTPGRTEAFF.

This clonotype was detected many times. In DNA form, the CDR3 reads TGTGCCAGCAGCCAAGGTTGGGATGGTGTGAACACTGAAGCTTTCTTT. Its protein product is CASSQGWDGVNTEAFF. V is TRBV3-1 and J is TRBJ1-1, with D unresolved. CDR1 and CDR2 (germline): LGHDT, YNNKEL (reference sequence). V dropped 1 base and J dropped 0 bases, with 12 bases sitting between them. The CDR3 contains 16 residues.

The chain carries TRBV7-9 and TRBJ2-5; TRBD2 aligns across 10 bases. Losses at the gene ends were 4 bases for V and 1 base for J; bases not matched to a gene: 3. The CDR3 covers 15 residues. Germline lookup yields CDR1 SEHNR and CDR2 FQNEAQ (reference sequence). Written as DNA, the CDR3 is TGTGCCAGCAGCTCCGGACTAGCGGCCCAAGAGACCCAGTACTTC. Encoded protein: CASSSGLAAQETQYF.

Ten or more counts support this clonotype. V and J are TRBV20-1 and TRBJ2-7; 7 bases map to TRBD1. Trimming at V came to 2 bases and at J to 3 bases, leaving 13 bases not matched to a gene. This CDR3 is 16 amino acids long. Looked up from germline, CDR1 is DFQATT and CDR2 is SNEGSKA (reference sequence). CDR3 coding DNA: TGCAGTGCTAGAAGAAATGAACGGACAGGAAGCTACGAGCAGTACTTC. Its translation is CSARRNERTGSYEQYF.

This clonotype counts as medium-sized. This chain connects TRBV6-1 to TRBJ1-6; D gene unclear. CDR1 is MNHNS, CDR2 SASEGT, per germline. Trimming pared 7 bases from V and 5 bases from J, leaving 15 bases between. The CDR3 extends over 15 amino acids. In DNA form, the CDR3 reads TGTGCCAGCACTTGGGCCAGCACAGATAATTCACCCCTCCACTTT. It encodes CASTWASTDNSPLHF.

V usage is TRBV6-1 and J usage is TRBJ2-1; D is perhaps TRBD1 or TRBD2 (6 bases each). The ends were cut back, 6 bases at V and 6 bases at J, with 15 bases in the middle. Per germline, CDR1 MNHNS and CDR2 SASEGT. The CDR3 covers 14 residues. The chain's CDR3 is CASSSGANGNEQFF. The CDR3 DNA sequence: TGTGCCAGCAGCTCGGGGGCGAATGGCAATGAGCAGTTCTTC.

In its sample, this clonotype is medium-sized. J is TRBJ1-1 and V is TRBV12-3 or TRBV12-4, with D maybe TRBD1 (5 bases). The length of the CDR3 is 13 residues. Trimming took 4 bases from V and 10 from J, leaving 16 bases between them. The CDR3 DNA reads TGTGCCAGCAGTTCGGGACGGACCTGGGGAGCTTTCTTT. Protein: CASSSGRTWGAFF.

Comment on this clonotype: A much larger clone lies a single base off, so this may be a read error. The conserved phenylalanine or tryptophan is not found at the CDR3 terminus, so this likely reflects a read error. Written as DNA, the CDR3 is TGTGCCAGCGAGACAGGGGGCGAGGGCTACACCCTC. This sequence encodes CASETGGEGYTL. The chain joins TRBV4-2 to TRBJ1-2; 10 nucleotides align to TRBD1. V shed 8 bases and J 8 bases; nucleotides not matched to a gene: 5. Germline-derived CDR1 and CDR2 are LGHNA and YNFKEQ. The length of the CDR3 is 12 residues.

In its sample, this clonotype was seen a few times. The CDR3 sequence: CSVEDPNTGGNEQFF. The CDR3 DNA follows: TGCAGCGTTGAAGATCCTAACACAGGGGGGAATGAGCAGTTCTTC. The V gene is TRBV29-1, the J gene TRBJ2-1, with 8 bases fitting TRBD1. Germline CDR1 SQVTM, CDR2 ANQGSEA. The CDR3 is made up of 15 amino acids. V lost 0 bases to trimming and J lost 7 bases; unmatched junction nucleotides: 8.

This clonotype came up many times. The chain uses TRBV6-1 and TRBJ2-7; perhaps TRBD1 as D (5 bases). This CDR3 is built from 13 residues. V lost 8 bases and J 0 bases, leaving 11 bases between the germline ends. CDR1 and CDR2 (germline): MNHNS, SASEGT. The CDR3 is CASGAGTSYEQYF. The CDR3 nucleotides are TGTGCCAGCGGGGCAGGTACCTCCTACGAGCAGTACTTC.

There are a few counts of this clonotype. The chain has TRBV2 and TRBJ2-3, with TRBD2 matching over 8 bases. The CDR3 runs 13 residues. Germline trimming cut 7 bases from V and 5 bases from J; bases unmatched to any gene: 5. Germline V gene lookup returns CDR1 SNHLY and CDR2 FYNNEI. CDR3 sequence (DNA): TGTGCCAGCATAGCGGGGCTGGGAGATACGCAGTATTTT. This translates into CASIAGLGDTQYF.